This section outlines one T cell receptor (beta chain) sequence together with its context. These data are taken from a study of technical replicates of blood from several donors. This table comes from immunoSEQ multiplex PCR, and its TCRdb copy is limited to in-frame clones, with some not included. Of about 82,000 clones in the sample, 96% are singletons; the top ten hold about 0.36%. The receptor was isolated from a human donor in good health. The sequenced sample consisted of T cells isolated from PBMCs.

Here the CDR3 reads CASSSLGSGATDTQYF. The CDR3 region has the DNA TGTGCCAGCAGCTCTCTGGGTAGCGGGGCCACAGATACGCAGTATTTT. This chain links TRBV4-2 with TRBJ2-3; 8 bases align to TRBD2. Germline V gene data show CDR1 as LGHNA and CDR2 as YNFKEQ. V gave up 5 bases and J gave up 2 bases; unmatched junction bases: 9. The CDR3 length is 16 residues.